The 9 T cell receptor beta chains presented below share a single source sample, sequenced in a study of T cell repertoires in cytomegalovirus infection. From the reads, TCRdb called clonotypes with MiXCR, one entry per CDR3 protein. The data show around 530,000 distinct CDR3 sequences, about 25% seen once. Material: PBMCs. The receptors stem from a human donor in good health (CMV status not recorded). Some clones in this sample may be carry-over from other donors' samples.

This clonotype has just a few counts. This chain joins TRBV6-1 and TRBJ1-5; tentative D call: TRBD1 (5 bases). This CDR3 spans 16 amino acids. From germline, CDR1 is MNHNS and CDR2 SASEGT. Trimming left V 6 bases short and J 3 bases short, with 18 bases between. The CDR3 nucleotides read TGTGCCAGCAGCTCTTTCCCCGGGACGGCCAATCAGCCCCAGCATTTT. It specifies CASSSFPGTANQPQHF.

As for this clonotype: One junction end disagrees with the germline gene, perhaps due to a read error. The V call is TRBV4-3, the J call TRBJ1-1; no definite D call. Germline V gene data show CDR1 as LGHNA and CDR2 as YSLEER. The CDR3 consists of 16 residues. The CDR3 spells CTSSFAGRGTNTEAFF. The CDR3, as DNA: TGCACCAGCAGCTTCGCCGGACGGGGAACGAACACTGAAGCTTTCTTT.

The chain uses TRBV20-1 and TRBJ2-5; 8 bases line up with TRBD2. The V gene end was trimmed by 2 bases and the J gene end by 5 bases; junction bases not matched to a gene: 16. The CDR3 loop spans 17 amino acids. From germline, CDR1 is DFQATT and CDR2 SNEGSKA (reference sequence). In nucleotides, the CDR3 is TGCAGTGCTAGAAAGGTTAGACTAGCGCGCGACCGGGAGACCCAGTACTTC. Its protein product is CSARKVRLARDRETQYF.

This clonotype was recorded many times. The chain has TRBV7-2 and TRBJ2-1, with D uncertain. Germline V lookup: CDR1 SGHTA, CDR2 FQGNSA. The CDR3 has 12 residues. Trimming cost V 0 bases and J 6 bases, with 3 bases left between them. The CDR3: CASSLASNEQFF. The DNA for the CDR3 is TGTGCCAGCAGCTTAGCCAGCAATGAGCAGTTCTTC.

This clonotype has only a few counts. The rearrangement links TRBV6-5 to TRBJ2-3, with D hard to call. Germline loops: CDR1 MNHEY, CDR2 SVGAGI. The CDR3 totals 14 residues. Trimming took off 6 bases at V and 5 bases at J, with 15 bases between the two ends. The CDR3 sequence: CASRRTANRDTQYF. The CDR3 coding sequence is TGTGCCAGCAGGCGGACGGCCAACAGAGATACGCAGTATTTT.

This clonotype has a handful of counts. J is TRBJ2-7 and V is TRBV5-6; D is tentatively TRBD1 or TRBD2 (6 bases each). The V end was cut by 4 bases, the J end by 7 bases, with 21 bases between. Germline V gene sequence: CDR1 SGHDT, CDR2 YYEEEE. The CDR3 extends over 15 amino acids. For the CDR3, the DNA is TGTGCCAGCAGCCAATGGACCTTGGGGGGCATGGAGCAGTACTTC. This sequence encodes CASSQWTLGGMEQYF.

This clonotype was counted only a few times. The CDR3 DNA sequence: TGTGCCAGCAGCCCAGGACTAGCGGGCCAGATGTCTCGCGAGCAGTACGTC. It yields the protein CASSPGLAGQMSREQYV. The chain uses TRBV5-6 and TRBJ2-7; 11 bases line up with TRBD2. This CDR3 is 17 amino acids long. Trimming at V came to 4 bases and at J to 6 bases, leaving 15 bases not matched to a gene. Looked up from germline, CDR1 is SGHDT and CDR2 is YYEEEE.

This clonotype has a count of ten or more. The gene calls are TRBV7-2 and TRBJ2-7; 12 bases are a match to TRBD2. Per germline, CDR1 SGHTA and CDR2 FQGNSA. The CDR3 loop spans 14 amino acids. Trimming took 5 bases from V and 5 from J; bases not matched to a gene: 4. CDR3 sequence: CASSVTSGSDEQYF. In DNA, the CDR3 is TGTGCCAGCAGCGTGACTAGCGGGAGTGACGAGCAGTACTTC.

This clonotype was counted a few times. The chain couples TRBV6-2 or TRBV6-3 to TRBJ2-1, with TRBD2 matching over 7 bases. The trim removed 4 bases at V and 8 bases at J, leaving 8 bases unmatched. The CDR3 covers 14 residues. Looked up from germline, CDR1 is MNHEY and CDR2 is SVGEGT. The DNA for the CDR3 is TGTGCCAGCAGTTCCCGGCGGGAGAACTATGAGCAGTTCTTC. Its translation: CASSSRRENYEQFF.